The 18 T cell receptor beta chains listed next were all sequenced from one sample in a study of cytomegalovirus exposure and HLA in healthy donors. Primers included in the PCR were 60 Vbeta and 13 Jbeta primers. Generated by immunoSEQ multiplex PCR, the TCRdb table keeps only in-frame clones and is missing some. The table has around 100,000 clones, roughly 79% seen once. Sequencing was carried out using PBMCs. All receptors derive from a man in his sixties in good health and CMV-seropositive.

The count of this clone is one. The DNA is left out, because the CDR3 cannot be placed on it with certainty; the CDR3 is given as TCRdb lists it. The J gene is TRBJ1-1, the V gene TRBV27. The CDR3 length is 17 residues, termini included. Germline-derived CDR1 and CDR2 are MNHEY and SMNVEV (reference sequence). The CDR3 spells CASSFGPGRAMNTEAFF.

This clone has only one observation. This chain joins TRBV19 and TRBJ1-4, with 11 nucleotides matching TRBD1. The junction had 15 bases not matched to a gene; V was cut back by 4 bases and J by 11 bases. The CDR3 totals 17 residues. Germline CDR1 reads LNHDA; CDR2 reads SQIVND (reference sequence). The CDR3 DNA sequence: TGTGCCAGTAGTACCAGCGATCCGGGACAGGGGGTGAGGAAACTGTTTTTT. Translation gives CASSTSDPGQGVRKLFF.

The chain is built from TRBV19 and TRBJ1-5; 11 positions agree with TRBD1. The germline CDR1 and CDR2 sequences are LNHDA and SQIVND (reference sequence). The CDR3 has 15 amino acids. V lost 6 bases and J lost 5; bases outside the gene matches: 6. In nucleotides, the CDR3 is TGTGCCAGTAGAGACTGGACAGGGGGCGATCAGCCCCAGCATTTT. Protein: CASRDWTGGDQPQHF.

The V call is TRBV2, the J call TRBJ2-2; 8 nucleotides line up with TRBD2. Per the germline V gene, CDR1 is SNHLY and CDR2 is FYNNEI. The CDR3 is 12 amino acids. V dropped 8 bases and J dropped 7; count of bases not matched to a gene: 3. CDR3 coding DNA: TGTGCCAGCCGACTAGCGATCGGGGAGCTGTTTTTT. Translating gives CASRLAIGELFF.

CDR3 in amino acids: CASSLTSGGAGTQYF. CDR3 nucleotide sequence: TGTGCCAGCAGCTTGACTAGCGGGGGGGCCGGTACGCAGTATTTT. The V call is TRBV7-3, the J call TRBJ2-3; TRBD2 aligns across 14 bases. Germline V gene data show CDR1 as SGHTA and CDR2 as FQGTGA. This CDR3 contains 15 residues. J was trimmed by 8 bases and V by 3 bases; bases with no gene match: 4.

This clone showed up just once. The chain employs TRBV7-6 and TRBJ2-1; perhaps TRBD1 as D (5 bases). Between the trimmed V and J ends, which lost 3 bases and 5 bases, there was a span of 17 bases. The CDR3 is 16 residues long. CDR1 is SGHVS and CDR2 is FNYEAQ in the germline V gene. The CDR3 DNA is TGTGCCAGCAGCTTTAGCTCCCAGGGTTTGGACAATGAGCAGTTCTTC. It is translated as CASSFSSQGLDNEQFF.

The gene calls are TRBV6-1 and TRBJ2-1; 7 bases align to TRBD1. The CDR3 loop spans 13 amino acids. Trimming removed 4 bases from V and 7 bases from J; junction bases left unmatched: 4. From germline, CDR1 is MNHNS and CDR2 SASEGT. CDR3 bases: TGTGCCAGCAGTGCATTACAGGGGAATGAGCAGTTCTTC. Translated, it gives CASSALQGNEQFF.

The chain employs TRBV10-3 and TRBJ2-3; D is perhaps TRBD2 (6 bases). Germline CDR1 reads ENHRY; CDR2 reads SYGVKD. CDR3 length: 15 amino acids. V gave up 2 bases and J gave up 2 bases, with 11 bases separating them. The chain's CDR3 is CAISEVSGYTDTQYF. CDR3 nucleotide sequence: TGTGCCATCAGTGAGGTTAGCGGTTACACAGATACGCAGTATTTT.

The rearrangement links TRBV4-1 to TRBJ2-3, with D perhaps matching TRBD2 (6 bases). CDR3 length: 17 residues. The V end lost 0 bases, the J end lost 0 bases, and 13 bases lay between the germline ends. Germline CDR1 MGHRA, CDR2 YSYEKL. In nucleotides, the CDR3 is TGCGCCAGCAGCCAAGATCAATTGGCGGGGAGCACAGATACGCAGTATTTT. Its translation is CASSQDQLAGSTDTQYF.

This clone was seen a handful of times. The chain employs TRBV5-6 and TRBJ2-1; D gene ambiguous. The CDR3 is 14 residues long. Germline loops: CDR1 SGHDT, CDR2 YYEEEE. Trimming pared 0 bases from V and 7 bases from J, leaving 11 bases between. CDR3 nucleotide sequence: TGTGCCAGCAGCTTGGCGGCCAGGTGGAATGAGCAGTTCTTC. Amino acid sequence: CASSLAARWNEQFF.

This clone was picked up one time. The rearrangement links TRBV6-6 to TRBJ1-6; D is perhaps TRBD1 (6 bases). V dropped 5 bases and J dropped 9 bases, with 11 bases sitting between them. The CDR3 has 13 amino acids. Germline V CDR1 and CDR2: MNHNY, SVGAGI (reference sequence). CDR3 residues: CASSNRDTSPLHF. DNA for the CDR3: TGTGCCAGCAGTAACAGGGATACTTCACCCCTCCACTTT.

The sample holds one count of this clone. This rearrangement joins TRBV4-3 to TRBJ2-3; 7 nucleotides line up with TRBD2. The CDR3 covers 14 residues. V was pared by 4 bases and J by 9 bases, with 10 bases of the junction left unmatched. Germline-derived CDR1 and CDR2 are LGHNA and YSLEER. The CDR3 sequence: CASSLDPTSRTQYF. The CDR3 DNA sequence: TGCGCCAGCAGCCTCGACCCGACTAGCAGGACGCAGTATTTT.

The rearrangement uses TRBV4-3 and TRBJ2-3, with D possibly TRBD2 on 7 matching bases. CDR1 is LGHNA, CDR2 YSLEER, per germline. V was shortened by 0 bases and J by 6 bases, with 19 bases between the two germline ends. The CDR3 runs 17 residues. The CDR3 coding sequence is TGCGCCAGCAGCCAAGAGCCCTTCCGGGGGGCAAGGGATACGCAGTATTTT. It codes for CASSQEPFRGARDTQYF.

CDR3 DNA: TGTGCCAGCCGAGGGGGGGCACGGTACGAGCAGTACTTC. Protein: CASRGGARYEQYF. The V gene is TRBV6-5, the J gene TRBJ2-7, with D maybe TRBD2 (7 bases). Looked up from germline, CDR1 is MNHEY and CDR2 is SVGAGI. The CDR3 runs to 13 residues. V lost 8 bases, J lost 4 bases, and 15 bases lay in between.

The J gene is TRBJ1-2, the V gene TRBV5-6; possible D gene TRBD1, 5 bases. V lost 0 bases, J lost 1 base, and 7 bases lay in between. The germline V gene encodes CDR1 SGHDT and CDR2 YYEEEE. The CDR3 runs 14 residues. The CDR3 region is CASSLDRNNYGYTF. In DNA, the CDR3 is TGTGCCAGCAGCTTGGACAGGAATAACTATGGCTACACCTTC.

The chain uses TRBV9 and TRBJ1-3; D gene unclear. The CDR3 has 18 amino acids. The V gene's germline CDR1 is SGDLS and CDR2 YYNGEE. With 0 bases removed from V and 0 bases from J, the gap between germline ends came to 16 bases. CDR3 loop: CASSVEEVGKSSGNTIYF. CDR3 sequence (DNA): TGTGCCAGCAGCGTAGAGGAGGTGGGCAAGAGCTCTGGAAACACCATATATTTT.

In DNA form, the CDR3 reads TGTGCCAGCTCACCCATCCTGACAGGGGAAAGGGACGAAACTGAAGCTTTCTTT. Amino acid sequence: CASSPILTGERDETEAFF. This chain joins TRBV18 and TRBJ1-1; 8 bases fit TRBD1. V was pared by 3 bases and J by 5 bases, with 17 bases of the junction left unmatched. CDR1 and CDR2 from the germline V gene are KGHSH and LQKENI. This CDR3 spans 18 amino acids. Together with reference TRBV18 and TRBJ1-1, the CDR3 gives the full variable domain: NAGVMQNPRHLVRRRGQEARLRCSPMKGHSHVYWYRQLPEEGLKFMVYLQKENIIDESGMPKERFSAEFPKEGPSILRIQQVVRGDSAAYFCASSPILTGERDETEAFFGQGTRLTVV.

This chain joins TRBV10-3 and TRBJ2-1; 11 bases fit TRBD1. Germline loops: CDR1 ENHRY, CDR2 SYGVKD. With 9 bases clipped from V and 2 bases from J, the junction kept 12 bases outside the gene matches. The CDR3 length is 17 residues. The CDR3 protein is CAIRDRGERGAYNEQFF. CDR3 in DNA: TGTGCCATACGGGACAGGGGGGAGCGGGGGGCCTACAATGAGCAGTTCTTC.